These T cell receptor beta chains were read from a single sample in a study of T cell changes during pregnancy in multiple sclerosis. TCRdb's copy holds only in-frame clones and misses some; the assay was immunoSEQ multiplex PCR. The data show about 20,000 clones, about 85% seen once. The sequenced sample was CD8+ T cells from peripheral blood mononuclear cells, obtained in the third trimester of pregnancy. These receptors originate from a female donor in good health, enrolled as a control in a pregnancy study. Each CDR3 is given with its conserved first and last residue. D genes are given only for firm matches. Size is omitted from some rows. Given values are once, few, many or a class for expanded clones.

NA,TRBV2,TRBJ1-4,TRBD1,TGTGCCAGCAGGGAATCGGCGGGACAGGGGATTTTAGCTAATGAAAAACTGTTTTTT,CASRESAGQGILANEKLFF
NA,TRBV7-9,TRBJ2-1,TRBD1,TGTGCCAGCAGCCCCCCCACAGGGGGTATTATAGATGAGCAGTTCTTC,CASSPPTGGIIDEQFF
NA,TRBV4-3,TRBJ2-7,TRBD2,TGCGCCAGCAGCCAAGGTCCCGGGGGGGAGGGCTACGAGCAGTACTTC,CASSQGPGGEGYEQYF
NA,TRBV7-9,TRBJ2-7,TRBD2,TGTGCCACCACTAGCGGGGGGGCCTGGGAGCAGTACTTC,CATTSGGAWEQYF
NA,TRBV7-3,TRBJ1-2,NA,TGTGCCAGCAGCTTATCGGGTGGAGCTAACTATGGCTACACCTTC,CASSLSGGANYGYTF
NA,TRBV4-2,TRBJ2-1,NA,TGTGCCAGCAGCCAAGGAACCGGATCCGACTGTTATCAGCAGTTCTTC,CASSQGTGSDCYQQFF
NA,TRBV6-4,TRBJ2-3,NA,TGTGCCAGCCGTGGAGGAGAGGGGGACACAGATACGCAGTATTTT,CASRGGEGDTDTQYF
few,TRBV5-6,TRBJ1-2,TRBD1,TGTGCCAGCAGCTTGGCCGAGGCAGGGGGAACCTATGGCTACACCTTC,CASSLAEAGGTYGYTF
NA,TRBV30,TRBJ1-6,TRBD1,TGTGCCTGGAGTATTGGGACAGGCAATAATTCACCCCTCCACTTT,CAWSIGTGNNSPLHF
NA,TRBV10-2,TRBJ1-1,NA,TGCGCCAGCAGTAGGGGGGGGCCATACACTGAAGCTTTCTTT,CASSRGGPYTEAFF
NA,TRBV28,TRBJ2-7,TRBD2,TGTGCCAGCAGATCAACTAGCGGGAGTTTTGAGCAGTACTTC,CASRSTSGSFEQYF
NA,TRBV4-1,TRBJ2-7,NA,TGCGCCAGCAGCCAGGTTCTAGTGCCTTCCTACGAGCAGTACTTC,CASSQVLVPSYEQYF
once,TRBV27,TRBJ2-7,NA,TGTGCCAGCAGTTCTCCGGCAGGGCCACCGCACGAGCAGTACTTC,CASSSPAGPPHEQYF